One and the same sample provided the 23 T cell receptor beta chains below, sequenced in a study of blood T cell repertoires in COVID-19. Produced via immunoSEQ multiplex PCR; TCRdb's table is partial and in-frame only. The repertoire holds about 250,000 clones, with around 90% as singletons. Sequences were obtained from peripheral blood. These receptors came from an elderly man with acute or convalescent COVID-19.

J is TRBJ2-3 and V is TRBV6-5; TRBD2 might be the D (5 bases). Germline-derived CDR1 and CDR2 are MNHEY and SVGAGI. V gave up 3 bases and J gave up 11 bases, with 12 bases separating them. This CDR3 region has 12 residues. CDR3 in amino acids: CASSYSGMVQYF. In nucleotides, the CDR3 is TGTGCCAGCAGTTATTCGGGAATGGTGCAGTATTTT.

The CDR3 DNA reads TGTGCCAGCGTTCCGGGACAGTCCAACTATGGCTACACCTTC. Amino acids: CASVPGQSNYGYTF. The gene calls are TRBV6-5 and TRBJ1-2, with 7 bases aligning to TRBD1. This CDR3 has 14 residues. Germline CDR1 is MNHEY and CDR2 is SVGAGI. V lost 8 bases and J lost 2; bases outside the gene matches: 8.

This chain joins TRBV18 and TRBJ2-2, with D unresolved. The CDR3 extends over 15 amino acids. Germline V gene data show CDR1 as KGHSH and CDR2 as LQKENI. V gave up 3 bases and J gave up 3 bases, with 11 bases separating them. CDR3 region: CASSPVALDTGELFF. In DNA, the CDR3 is TGTGCCAGCTCACCGGTTGCGCTGGACACCGGGGAGCTGTTTTTT.

This chain joins TRBV6-5 and TRBJ1-2; the D is unclear. Germline CDR1 and CDR2: MNHEY and SVGAGI. The CDR3 has 12 amino acids. V lost 6 bases to trimming and J lost 7 bases, with 12 bases between them. The CDR3, as DNA: TGTGCCAGCAGCCCCTACGGGGTTGGCTACACCTTC. Translation gives CASSPYGVGYTF.

This chain uses TRBV6-5 with TRBJ2-1; D is perhaps TRBD2 (5 bases). In germline, CDR1 is MNHEY, CDR2 SVGAGI. CDR3 length: 16 amino acids. V lost 4 bases to trimming and J lost 0 bases, with 13 bases between them. CDR3 nucleotides: TGTGCCAGCAGTTCCTTAGGAGGTGGCTCCTACAATGAGCAGTTCTTC. This sequence encodes CASSSLGGGSYNEQFF.

Details on this clone: Other DNA sequences from this sample encode an identical CDR3 as well. This chain uses TRBV5-1 with TRBJ1-1; no clear D. CDR1 is SGHRS, CDR2 YFSETQ, per germline. Trimming removed 0 bases at V and 1 base at J, with 7 bases between. This CDR3 contains 14 residues. The CDR3 loop is CASSLGRENTEAFF. The DNA of the CDR3 is TGCGCCAGCAGCTTGGGGCGGGAGAACACTGAAGCTTTCTTT.

The rearrangement joins TRBV19 to TRBJ2-1; 7 nucleotides agree with TRBD2. V shed 6 bases, J shed 5 bases, and the junction held 16 bases outside the gene matches. The germline V gene has CDR1 LNHDA and CDR2 SQIVND (reference sequence). This CDR3 spans 17 amino acids. The CDR3 nucleotides are TGTGCCAGTAGACAAACCGCCGGGGGGAGGGGAGACAATGAGCAGTTCTTC. Amino acids: CASRQTAGGRGDNEQFF.

This chain connects TRBV6-2 or TRBV6-3 to TRBJ2-1; 11 bases are a match to TRBD2. V lost 5 bases, J lost 7 bases, and 10 bases stayed unmatched. Germline lookup yields CDR1 MNHEY and CDR2 SVGEGT. The CDR3 consists of 16 residues. In DNA, the CDR3 is TGTGCCAGCAGTAAGCCCCTAGCGGGGGGTGGGAATGAGCAGTTCTTC. Protein product: CASSKPLAGGGNEQFF.

The V and J genes are TRBV18 and TRBJ1-1; D remains unclear. Between the trimmed V and J ends, which lost 4 bases and 5 bases, there was a span of 8 bases. CDR1 is KGHSH, CDR2 LQKENI, per germline. The length of the CDR3 is 12 residues. The CDR3: CASSRSGTEAFF. CDR3 DNA sequence: TGTGCCAGCTCACGTTCGGGGACTGAAGCTTTCTTT.

In this sample, this clone turned up once. CDR3 protein: CASSSNGQGFGNTIYF. DNA for the CDR3: TGTGCCAGCAGCTCGAACGGACAGGGCTTTGGAAACACCATATATTTT. This chain uses TRBV7-9 with TRBJ1-3; the match to TRBD1 covers 8 bases. Per the germline V gene, CDR1 is SEHNR and CDR2 is FQNEAQ (reference sequence). V gave up 4 bases and J gave up 3 bases; unmatched junction bases: 8. The CDR3 runs 16 residues.

The chain recombines TRBV4-1 with TRBJ1-2; D is ambiguous. The CDR3 extends over 16 amino acids. The germline V gene has CDR1 MGHRA and CDR2 YSYEKL. V lost 4 bases, J lost 4 bases, and 19 bases lay in between. Written as DNA, the CDR3 is TGCGCCAGCAGCCCGATGTCGGGCCCCGAGGGCTATGGCTACACCTTC. Protein sequence: CASSPMSGPEGYGYTF.

The V and J genes are TRBV14 and TRBJ1-4, with no clear D. The CDR3 loop spans 17 amino acids. Trimming took off 0 bases at V and 5 bases at J, with 16 bases between the two ends. CDR1 and CDR2 from the germline V gene are SGHDN and FVKESK. For the CDR3, the DNA is TGTGCCAGCAGCCAAGATCGGGTGTTATCCCTCAATGAAAAACTGTTTTTT. Amino acids: CASSQDRVLSLNEKLFF.

This rearrangement joins TRBV4-1 to TRBJ1-2; 8 nucleotides agree with TRBD1. Germline values: CDR1 MGHRA, CDR2 YSYEKL. The CDR3 spans 16 residues. The V and J ends lost 1 base and 4 bases, in that order; junction bases with no gene match: 8. The CDR3 loop reads CASSQGSFGTGYGYTF. Here the CDR3 DNA reads TGCGCCAGCAGCCAAGGAAGCTTCGGGACAGGCTATGGCTACACCTTC.

Regarding this clone: At one end the junction does not follow the germline gene, possibly because of a read error. The J gene is TRBJ1-4, the V gene TRBV4-1; maybe TRBD1 (5 bases). The germline CDR1 and CDR2 sequences are MGHRA and YSYEKL. There are 15 residues in the CDR3. Here the CDR3 reads CASSQDEGAGEKQFF. The CDR3 DNA reads as TGCGCCAGCAGCCAAGATGAAGGGGCTGGGGAAAAACAGTTTTTT.

The V call is TRBV6-2 or TRBV6-3, the J call TRBJ2-2, with D possibly matching TRBD1 (5 bases). The CDR3 covers 16 residues. Trimming removed 5 bases from V and 2 bases from J, with 15 bases in between. In germline, CDR1 is MNHEY, CDR2 SVGEGT. The CDR3 spells CASSGLRAVNTGELFF. The DNA for the CDR3 is TGTGCCAGCAGTGGCCTCAGGGCAGTTAACACCGGGGAGCTGTTTTTT.

The chain has TRBV9 and TRBJ2-1; the match to TRBD2 covers 9 bases. The CDR3 is 18 amino acids. V lost 3 bases, J lost 5 bases, and 15 bases stayed unmatched. CDR1 and CDR2 from the germline V gene are SGDLS and YYNGEE. The CDR3 here is CASSAPPSGGGVDNEQFF. CDR3 nucleotide sequence: TGTGCCAGCAGCGCGCCCCCGTCAGGCGGGGGGGTCGACAATGAGCAGTTCTTC.

The chain uses TRBV10-3 and TRBJ1-1; the D gene is possibly TRBD1 (5 bases). Germline-derived CDR1 and CDR2 are ENHRY and SYGVKD. V was cut by 8 bases and J by 5 bases, with 12 bases left in between. This CDR3 has 12 amino acids. The CDR3: CAIGTGETEAFF. In nucleotides, the CDR3 is TGTGCCATCGGAACGGGGGAGACTGAAGCTTTCTTT.

The V call is TRBV25-1, the J call TRBJ2-7; 7 bases match TRBD1. The CDR3 sequence is 16 residues long. Trimming took 3 bases from V and 2 from J; bases not matched to a gene: 10. The germline gives CDR1 MGHDK, CDR2 SYGVNS. CDR3 DNA: TGTGCCAGCAGTGAGTCGGACAGGCAGAGGACCTACGAGCAGTACTTC. Translated: CASSESDRQRTYEQYF.

V and J are TRBV28 and TRBJ1-3; D is possibly TRBD1 (5 bases). This CDR3 region has 14 residues. V lost 7 bases and J lost 3, with 13 bases in between. Germline CDR1 reads MDHEN; CDR2 reads SYDVKM. The CDR3 here is CASTIFTGGNTIYF. The CDR3, as DNA: TGTGCCAGCACCATATTCACAGGTGGAAACACCATATATTTT. Full variable domain (outside the CDR3, taken from reference TRBV28 and TRBJ1-3): DVKVTQSSRYLVKRTGEKVFLECVQDMDHENMFWYRQDPGLGLRLIYFSYDVKMKEKGDIPEGYSVSREKKERFSLILESASTNQTSMYLCASTIFTGGNTIYFGEGSWLTVV.

V usage is TRBV2 and J usage is TRBJ1-1; 7 nucleotides match TRBD1. Looked up from germline, CDR1 is SNHLY and CDR2 is FYNNEI. The CDR3 contains 15 residues. The ends lost 5 bases at V and 4 bases at J; junction bases unmatched: 10. CDR3 DNA: TGTGCCAGCAGTCCGACAGGGAGTGGGGCCACTGAAGCTTTCTTT. Its protein is CASSPTGSGATEAFF.

This clone was observed a single time. The chain recombines TRBV25-1 with TRBJ2-1; tentatively, D is TRBD2 (6 bases). The ends were cut back, 2 bases at V and 6 bases at J, with 14 bases in the middle. The CDR3 has 15 residues. Germline V gives CDR1 MGHDK, CDR2 SYGVNS. CDR3 in DNA: TGTGCCAGCAGTGAACCGGGAGCTCTCGGCAATGAGCAGTTCTTC. Its protein is CASSEPGALGNEQFF.

The V gene is TRBV6-5, the J gene TRBJ2-7, with 10 bases matching TRBD1. This CDR3 spans 13 amino acids. The V segment lost 7 bases and the J segment 4 bases; nucleotides outside the gene matches: 4. Germline assignment: CDR1 MNHEY and CDR2 SVGAGI. CDR3 DNA: TGTGCCAGCAATCGGGACAGGGGATACGAGCAGTACTTC. Translation: CASNRDRGYEQYF.

The gene calls are TRBV19 and TRBJ2-7; D is unresolved. This CDR3 spans 13 amino acids. Germline CDR1 reads LNHDA; CDR2 reads SQIVND (reference sequence). Trimming took 4 bases from V and 2 from J, leaving 9 bases between them. The CDR3: CASSRAGTYEQYF. CDR3 nucleotides: TGTGCCAGTAGTAGGGCAGGCACCTACGAGCAGTACTTC.